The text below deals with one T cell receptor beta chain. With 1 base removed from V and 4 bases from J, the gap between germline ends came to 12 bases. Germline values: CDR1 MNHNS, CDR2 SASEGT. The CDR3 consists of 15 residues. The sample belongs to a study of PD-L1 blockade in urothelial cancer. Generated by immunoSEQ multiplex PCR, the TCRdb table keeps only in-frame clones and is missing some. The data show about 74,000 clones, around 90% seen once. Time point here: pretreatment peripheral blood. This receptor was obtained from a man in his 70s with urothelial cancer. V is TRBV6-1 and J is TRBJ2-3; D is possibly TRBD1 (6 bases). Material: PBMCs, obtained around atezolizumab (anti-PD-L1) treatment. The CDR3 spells CASSEEQGYSDTQYF. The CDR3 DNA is TGTGCCAGCAGTGAAGAACAGGGCTACTCAGATACGCAGTATTTT.